This T cell receptor (beta chain) was sequenced during a study of blood T cell repertoires in COVID-19. The overall study: The United States, Italy and Spain provided the acute and convalescent COVID-19 samples. T cells, B-cell-depleted T cells, or PBMCs supplied cDNA or gDNA.

V lost 5 bases and J lost 4; bases outside the gene matches: 5. The CDR3 loop spans 16 amino acids. Germline values: CDR1 SGHTA, CDR2 FQGTGA. In the authors' workflow: The assay estimated nucleated cells by amplifying reference gene primers. The protocol was immunoSEQ multiplex PCR, while the TCRdb copy is restricted to in-frame clones and leaves out a portion. V and J calls and clone size follow that table, whereas D and trimming were derived from the DNA. Of 89,000 or so clones listed, less than 85% are singletons. The chain employs TRBV7-3 and TRBJ2-2; 12 nucleotides agree with TRBD2. The clonotype originates from a man older than 75 with acute or convalescent COVID-19. Specimen: peripheral blood. DNA for the CDR3: TGTGCCAGCAGCCTGGAACTAGCGGGAGGCACCGGGGAGCTGTTTTTT. It yields the protein CASSLELAGGTGELFF. Looking up the rest from reference TRBV7-3 and TRBJ2-2 gives the full variable domain: GAGVSQTPSNKVTEKGKYVELRCDPISGHTALYWYRQSLGQGPEFLIYFQGTGAADDSGLPNDRFFAVRPEGSVSTLKIQRTERGDSAVYLCASSLELAGGTGELFFGEGSRLTVL.